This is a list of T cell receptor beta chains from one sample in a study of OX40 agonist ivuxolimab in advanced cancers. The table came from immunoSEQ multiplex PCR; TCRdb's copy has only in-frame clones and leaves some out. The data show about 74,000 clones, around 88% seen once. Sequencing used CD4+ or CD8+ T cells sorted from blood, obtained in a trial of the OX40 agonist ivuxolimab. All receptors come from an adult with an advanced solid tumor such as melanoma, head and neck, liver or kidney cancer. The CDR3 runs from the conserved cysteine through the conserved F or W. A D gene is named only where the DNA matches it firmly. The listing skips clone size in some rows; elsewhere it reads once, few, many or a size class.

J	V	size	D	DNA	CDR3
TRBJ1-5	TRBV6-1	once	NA	TGTGCCAGCAGTGAACCCAGTTCTTATAGCAATCAGCCCCAGCATTTT	CASSEPSSYSNQPQHF
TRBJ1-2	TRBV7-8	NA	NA	TGTGCCAGCAGCCCATCAGAGATAAGCGCGAACTATGGCTACACCTTC	CASSPSEISANYGYTF
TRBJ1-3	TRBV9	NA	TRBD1	TGTGCCAGCAGCGTAGGGACAGGCCTTCACTCTGGAAACACCATATATTTT	CASSVGTGLHSGNTIYF
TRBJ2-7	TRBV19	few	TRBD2	TGTGCCAGTAGTCAAACTAGCGGGAGGGCCTCCTACGAGCAGTACTTC	CASSQTSGRASYEQYF
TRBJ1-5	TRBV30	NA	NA	TGTGCCTGGAGTGTACGGGGGGGGTCGGGTCAGCCCCAGCATTTT	CAWSVRGGSGQPQHF
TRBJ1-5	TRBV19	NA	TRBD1	TGTGCCAGTAGTGTCCAGGGGGCTCGACAGCCCCAGCATTTT	CASSVQGARQPQHF
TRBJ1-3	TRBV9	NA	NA	TGTGCCAGCAGCGTAGCTATGAGCTCTGGAAACACCATATATTTT	CASSVAMSSGNTIYF
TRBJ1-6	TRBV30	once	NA	TGTGCCTGGACACTTGGACATCGGGCTTCACCCCTCCACTTT	CAWTLGHRASPLHF
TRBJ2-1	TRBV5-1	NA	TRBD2	TGCGCCAGCAGCTCCGCGACTAGCGCGGATGAGCAGTTCTTC	CASSSATSADEQFF
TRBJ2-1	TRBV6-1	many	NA	TGTGCCAGTGCTACGGAGGCAGGGCATTACAATGAGCAGTTCTTC	CASATEAGHYNEQFF
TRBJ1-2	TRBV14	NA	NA	TGTGCCAGCAGCCAAGATCCAGGGTATGGCTACACCTTC	CASSQDPGYGYTF
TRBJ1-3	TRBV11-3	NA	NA	TGTGCCAGCAGTCGGAGGGGAAACACCATATATTTT	CASSRRGNTIYF
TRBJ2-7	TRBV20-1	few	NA	TGCAGTCTTCCACTGGGACCCCGGCAGTACTTC	CSLPLGPRQYF
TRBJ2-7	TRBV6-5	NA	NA	TGTGCCAGCAGCCCCGGAGGTTTCCTCTCCTACGAGCAGTACTTC	CASSPGGFLSYEQYF
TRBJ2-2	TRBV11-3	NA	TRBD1	TGTGCCAGCCGACCCCGGACAGGGACACATCGGGAGCTGTTTTTT	CASRPRTGTHRELFF
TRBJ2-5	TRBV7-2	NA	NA	TGTGCCAGCGCCGCCGTGGGGGTTACCGAAGAGACCCAGTACTTC	CASAAVGVTEETQYF
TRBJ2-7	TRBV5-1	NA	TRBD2	TGCGCCAGCAGCCGACTAGCGGGGGAGACCTACGAGCAGTACTTC	CASSRLAGETYEQYF
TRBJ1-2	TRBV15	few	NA	TGTGCCACCAGCAGAGACAATAACTATGGCTACACCTTC	CATSRDNNYGYTF
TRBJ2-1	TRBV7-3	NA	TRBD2	TGTGCCAGCAGCTTAAGGAGCGGGATGAACAATGAGCAGTTCTTC	CASSLRSGMNNEQFF
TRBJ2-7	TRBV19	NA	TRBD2	TGTGCCAGTAGTGGGACGCTGGGAGGGCTCTACGAGCAGTACTTC	CASSGTLGGLYEQYF
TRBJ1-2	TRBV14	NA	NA	TGTGCCAGCAGCCAAGTGGGCAGGGCTAACTATGGCTACACCTTC	CASSQVGRANYGYTF
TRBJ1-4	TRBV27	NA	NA	TGTGCCAGCAGTTTAGGAAGACTTACTAATGAAAAACTGTTTTTT	CASSLGRLTNEKLFF
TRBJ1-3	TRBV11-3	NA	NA	TGTGCCAGCAGCTTAGATAAGCGGACATCTCCTGGAAACACCATATATTTT	CASSLDKRTSPGNTIYF
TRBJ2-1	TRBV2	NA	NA	TGTGCCAGCAGTGGTGACGGGGTACCCTACAATGAGCAGTTCTTC	CASSGDGVPYNEQFF
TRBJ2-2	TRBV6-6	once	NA	TGTGCCAGCAGGAAGTCTGTATCTGGTTTCGGGGAGCTGTTTTTT	CASRKSVSGFGELFF
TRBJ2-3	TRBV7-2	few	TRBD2	TGTGCCAGCAGCTGGGCTAGCGGGGGCACAGATACGCAGTATTTT	CASSWASGGTDTQYF
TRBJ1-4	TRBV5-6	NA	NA	TGTGCCAGCAGCGGTGGGGTCGGGGTGGGAGAAAAACTGTTTTTT	CASSGGVGVGEKLFF
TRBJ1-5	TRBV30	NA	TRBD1	TGTGCCTGGGGACAGGGCGATGGGAGATTCCAGCCCCAGCATTTT	CAWGQGDGRFQPQHF
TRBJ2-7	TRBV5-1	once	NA	TGCGCCAGCAGCTCGGACGACTTGTATGAGCAGTACTTC	CASSSDDLYEQYF
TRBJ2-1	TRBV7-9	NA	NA	TGTGCCAGCAGCCCCCTTGCCGTTAATGAGCAGTTCTTC	CASSPLAVNEQFF
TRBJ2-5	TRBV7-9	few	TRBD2	TGTGCCAGCAGCTTAACAGCGGGGGGTCAAGAGACCCAGTACTTC	CASSLTAGGQETQYF
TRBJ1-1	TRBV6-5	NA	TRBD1	TGTGCCAGCAGTTTTTTTACAGGGGATAACACTGAAGCTTTCTTT	CASSFFTGDNTEAFF
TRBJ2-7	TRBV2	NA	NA	TGTGCCAGCAAAACAGGTTCCTACGAGCAGTACTTC	CASKTGSYEQYF
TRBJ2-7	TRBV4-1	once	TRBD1	TGCGCCAGCAGCGCCCTCCGGGGGACAGGATCCTACGAGCAGTACTTC	CASSALRGTGSYEQYF
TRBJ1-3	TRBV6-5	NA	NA	TGTGCCAGCGCTGCGCTGCCGTCCTCTGGGAACACCATATATTTT	CASAALPSSGNTIYF
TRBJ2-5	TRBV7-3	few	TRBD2	TGTGCCAGCAGCCCGTCCGGGACTAGCGGGATTGAGACCCAGTACTTC	CASSPSGTSGIETQYF
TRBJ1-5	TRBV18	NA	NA	TGTGCCAGCTCACCAGGGCAGGGCGGCAATCAGCCCCAGCATTTT	CASSPGQGGNQPQHF
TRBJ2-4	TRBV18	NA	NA	TGTGCCAGCTCACCATATGGCCCTGAGGCCAAAAACATTCAGTACTTC	CASSPYGPEAKNIQYF
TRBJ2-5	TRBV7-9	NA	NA	TGTGCCAGCAGCTCACTCGGGTGGGACCAAGAGACCCAGTACTTC	CASSSLGWDQETQYF
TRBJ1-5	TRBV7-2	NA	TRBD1	TGTGCCAGCAGCTTATGGCGGTCACAGGGGCAGCCCCAGCATTTT	CASSLWRSQGQPQHF
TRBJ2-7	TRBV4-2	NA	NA	TGTGCCAGCAGCCAAGAGAGGCAGGTCTATTACGAGCAGTACTTC	CASSQERQVYYEQYF
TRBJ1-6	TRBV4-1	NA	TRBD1	TGCGCCAGCGGGACAGGGAGATTTTCCTATAATTCACCCCTCCACTTT	CASGTGRFSYNSPLHF
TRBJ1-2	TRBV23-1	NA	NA	TGCGCCAGCAGTCAATCGATCATCTATGGCTACACCTTC	CASSQSIIYGYTF
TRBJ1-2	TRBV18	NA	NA	TGTGCCAGCTCACTCGACGGATACTATGGCTACACCTTC	CASSLDGYYGYTF
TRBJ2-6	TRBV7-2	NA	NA	TGTGCCAGCAGCTTAAAATGGGGTGTCCCCTCTGGGGCCAACGTCCTGACTTTC	CASSLKWGVPSGANVLTF
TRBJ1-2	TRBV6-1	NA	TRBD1	TGTGCCAGCAGTGTTGGCTGGGACAGGGCGTTTGGCTACACCTTC	CASSVGWDRAFGYTF